The entry that follows covers one TCR beta chain sequence. This entry belongs to a study of blood T cell repertoires in COVID-19. Turning to the study itself: The United States, Italy and Spain provided the acute and convalescent COVID-19 samples. T cells, B-cell-depleted T cells, or PBMCs supplied cDNA or gDNA.

Authors' methods: Reference gene primer amplification in the assay estimated nucleated cell counts. Profiling relied on immunoSEQ multiplex PCR, and the TCRdb table lists in-frame clones only, not all of them. V, J and clone size derive from that table, while D and trimming were established from the DNA sequence. There are some 180,000 clones in the sample; 80% occur only once, and 6.9% lies in the top ten. V dropped 5 bases and J dropped 4 bases, with 14 bases sitting between them. Germline V lookup: CDR1 PRHDT, CDR2 FYEKMQ (reference sequence). The CDR3 contains 15 residues. Sequenced sample: peripheral blood. The V and J genes are TRBV13 and TRBJ2-2; a weak D match, TRBD1 (5 bases). The source of this sequence is a man aged 55 to 70 with acute or convalescent COVID-19. The DNA of the CDR3 is TGTGCCAGCAGCCAGGGTCAGGGTTTCACCGGGGAGCTGTTTTTT. Protein sequence: CASSQGQGFTGELFF.